The clone carrying this T cell receptor (beta chain) was seen a few times. What it binds is unknown. A second about 7 to 12 cycle PCR used barcoded and J-beta primers. MiXCR, applied by TCRdb to the 5' RACE reads, yields one record per CDR3 protein. This sample carries fewer than 1.5 million distinct CDR3 sequences, approximately 38% of them seen once, and the ten largest clones take 7.9%. These data come from a study of blood T cells in healthy people across ages. Germline CDR1 and CDR2: ENHRY and SYGVKD. CDR3 length: 15 residues. Trimming took 2 bases from V and 7 from J; bases not matched to a gene: 5. Study-level points and caveats: Using unsorted PBMCs precluded a conclusive naive versus antigen-experienced comparison. There was a strong correlation between TCR beta diversity and naive T cell percentage.

The chain is built from TRBV10-3 and TRBJ2-1; 10 bases match TRBD1. This receptor was identified in a woman between 18 and 30 years old in good health. Sequencing used blood. CDR3 coding DNA: TGTGCCATCAGTGAGGACGGACAGGGGGGGAATGAGCAGTTCTTC. Its protein is CAISEDGQGGNEQFF.